Presented here are 32 T cell receptor beta chains from one specimen sequenced in a study of CD8+ T cells in alopecia areata. Extracted from the samples, RNA was reverse transcribed into cDNA to serve as the sequencing template. Using immunoSEQ multiplex PCR, the repertoire was profiled, and TCRdb retains in-frame clones only, with some absent. The data show around 100,000 clones, roughly two fifths seen once. Sequences were obtained from CD4+ T cells sorted from blood. Source of these receptors: a human donor with alopecia areata.

This clone was recorded a few times. The chain carries TRBV19 and TRBJ2-1, with a possible D match to TRBD2 (6 bases). The length of the CDR3 is 15 residues. Per germline, CDR1 LNHDA and CDR2 SQIVND (reference sequence). The ends were cut back, 3 bases at V and 3 bases at J, with 12 bases in the middle. The CDR3 protein is CASSIGRGYYNEQFF. The DNA of the CDR3 is TGTGCCAGTAGTATTGGGCGGGGATACTACAATGAGCAGTTCTTC.

The chain employs TRBV4-3 and TRBJ1-5, with D hard to call. Germline CDR1 is LGHNA and CDR2 is YSLEER. V lost 0 bases, J lost 1 base, and 7 bases lay in between. The CDR3 length is 15 residues. The CDR3, as DNA: TGCGCCAGCAGCCAAGATAAGGTCAGCAATCAGCCCCAGCATTTT. As protein: CASSQDKVSNQPQHF.

This chain connects TRBV15 to TRBJ1-1; 9 bases match TRBD1. This CDR3 has 14 residues. Germline trimming cut 6 bases from V and 3 bases from J; bases unmatched to any gene: 5. CDR1 LNHNV and CDR2 YYDKDF come from the germline V gene (reference sequence). The CDR3 bases are TGTGCCACCAGGTTTGGGACAGGGTACACTGAAGCTTTCTTT. Translation gives CATRFGTGYTEAFF.

This chain connects TRBV29-1 to TRBJ1-4, with D perhaps TRBD1 (6 bases). Germline V lookup: CDR1 SQVTM, CDR2 ANQGSEA. The CDR3 is made up of 12 amino acids. Trimming took off 4 bases at V and 8 bases at J, with 11 bases between the two ends. CDR3 sequence: CSVGSGAEKLFF. The DNA for the CDR3 is TGCAGCGTTGGGTCAGGGGCCGAAAAACTGTTTTTT.

The V gene is TRBV2, the J gene TRBJ1-2; D gene unclear. V was clipped by 6 bases and J by 3 bases, with 20 bases between them. The CDR3 contains 16 residues. Per germline, CDR1 SNHLY and CDR2 FYNNEI. CDR3 loop: CASRPTVSLADYGYTF. The CDR3 DNA sequence: TGTGCCAGCAGGCCCACGGTTTCTCTAGCGGACTATGGCTACACCTTC. Supplemented by reference TRBV2 and TRBJ1-2, the full variable domain reads EPEVTQTPSHQVTQMGQEVILRCVPISNHLYFYWYRQILGQKVEFLVSFYNNEISEKSEIFDDQFSVERPDGSNFTLKIRSTKLEDSAMYFCASRPTVSLADYGYTFGSGTRLTVV.

The V and J genes are TRBV7-3 and TRBJ2-7; no clear D gene. Germline loops: CDR1 SGHTA, CDR2 FQGTGA. V was trimmed by 0 bases and J by 0 bases, leaving 6 bases between them. CDR3 length: 14 amino acids. DNA of the CDR3: TGTGCCAGCAGCTTAACTATTAACTCCTACGAGCAGTACTTC. Translation: CASSLTINSYEQYF.

A few counts support this clone. The V call is TRBV29-1, the J call TRBJ1-1, with D tentatively TRBD1 (5 bases). CDR1 and CDR2 from the germline V gene are SQVTM and ANQGSEA. CDR3 length equals 13 residues. V gave up 2 bases and J gave up 1 base, with 8 bases separating them. CDR3 bases: TGCAGCGTTGAAACGGGGGGGAACACTGAAGCTTTCTTT. It specifies CSVETGGNTEAFF.

The table lists this clone with a count of one. The gene calls are TRBV30 and TRBJ1-4; D is perhaps TRBD1 (6 bases). Germline loops: CDR1 GTSNPN, CDR2 SVGIG (reference sequence). This CDR3 spans 15 amino acids. The ends were cut back, 1 base at V and 0 bases at J, with 9 bases in the middle. This CDR3 reads CAWSADSATNEKLFF. The CDR3 DNA is TGTGCCTGGAGTGCGGACAGTGCAACTAATGAAAAACTGTTTTTT.

The V and J genes are TRBV29-1 and TRBJ1-2; D is uncertain. Per the germline V gene, CDR1 is SQVTM and CDR2 is ANQGSEA. The CDR3 loop spans 11 amino acids. The V end lost 3 bases, the J end lost 9 bases, and 11 bases lay between the germline ends. The CDR3 spells CSVDALGSYTF. In DNA, the CDR3 is TGCAGCGTTGATGCGCTCGGTAGCTACACCTTC.

The chain couples TRBV28 to TRBJ2-1, with TRBD1 as a possible D gene (5 bases). Trimming took 6 bases from V and 4 from J, leaving 13 bases between them. Germline CDR1 MDHEN, CDR2 SYDVKM. The length of the CDR3 is 14 residues. CDR3 region: CASRMGQAYNEQFF. In DNA, the CDR3 is TGTGCCAGCAGGATGGGGCAGGCATACAATGAGCAGTTCTTC.

This clone was found a few times. The gene calls are TRBV5-1 and TRBJ2-1, with a weak D call TRBD2 (6 bases). The ends were cut back, 0 bases at V and 15 bases at J, with 25 bases in the middle. The CDR3 runs 16 residues. Germline lookup yields CDR1 SGHRS and CDR2 YFSETQ. CDR3 sequence (DNA): TGCGCCAGCAGCTTGGTAACTGACGCTTCTCTAGCGAATCTGTTCTTC. This translates into CASSLVTDASLANLFF.

In its sample, this clone was seen a few times. The J gene is TRBJ2-5, the V gene TRBV30; D possibly corresponds to TRBD1 (7 bases). CDR1 and CDR2 (germline): GTSNPN, SVGIG (reference sequence). Trimming pared 1 base from V and 10 bases from J, leaving 10 bases between. The CDR3 sequence is 11 residues long. CDR3 in amino acids: CAWSGRDSQYF. DNA of the CDR3: TGTGCCTGGAGTGGGAGGGACAGCCAGTACTTC.

The J gene is TRBJ2-7, the V gene TRBV25-1; 9 bases line up with TRBD1. The CDR3 covers 15 residues. Germline V gene data show CDR1 as MGHDK and CDR2 as SYGVNS. After removal of 4 bases from V and 4 bases from J, the junction contained 8 bases not matched to a gene. The CDR3 nucleotides read TGTGCCAGCAGTGGGCCGGGACAGGGAACGTACGAGCAGTACTTC. Encoded protein: CASSGPGQGTYEQYF.

This clone has more than one count but fewer than ten. This chain uses TRBV28 with TRBJ2-7, with a possible D match to TRBD1 (6 bases). Germline assignment: CDR1 MDHEN and CDR2 SYDVKM. The CDR3 is 13 amino acids. With 8 bases removed from V and 0 bases from J, the gap between germline ends came to 11 bases. CDR3 bases: TGTGCCAGCGAACAGGGAATCTCCTACGAGCAGTACTTC. It translates to CASEQGISYEQYF.

This chain joins TRBV30 and TRBJ2-2; no clear D gene. The germline V gene encodes CDR1 GTSNPN and CDR2 SVGIG (reference sequence). The CDR3 is 14 residues long. V was shortened by 2 bases and J by 8 bases, with 15 bases between the two germline ends. Here the CDR3 DNA reads TGTGCCTGGAGTCGTACATTGGGTTCTGGGGAGCTGTTTTTT. Residues: CAWSRTLGSGELFF.

This sequence joins TRBV5-1 and TRBJ2-6, with 9 bases lining up with TRBD1. Trimming removed 2 bases from V and 1 base from J; junction bases left unmatched: 7. CDR1 is SGHRS and CDR2 is YFSETQ in the germline V gene. This CDR3 region has 18 residues. DNA of the CDR3: TGCGCCAGCAGCTTCGGACAGGGGTGGAATTCTGGGGCCAACGTCCTGACTTTC. This sequence encodes CASSFGQGWNSGANVLTF.

The rearrangement links TRBV28 to TRBJ2-7; TRBD1 agrees at 7 bases. Germline V gene data show CDR1 as MDHEN and CDR2 as SYDVKM. The CDR3 extends over 15 amino acids. V lost 3 bases and J lost 4; bases outside the gene matches: 9. The CDR3 loop reads CASSFPGTASYEQYF. The CDR3 nucleotides read TGTGCCAGCAGTTTTCCCGGGACAGCCAGTTACGAGCAGTACTTC. The variable domain in full, with the rest retrieved from reference TRBV28 and TRBJ2-7, is DVKVTQSSRYLVKRTGEKVFLECVQDMDHENMFWYRQDPGLGLRLIYFSYDVKMKEKGDIPEGYSVSREKKERFSLILESASTNQTSMYLCASSFPGTASYEQYFGPGTRLTVT.

This clone was detected a few times. The chain has TRBV7-8 and TRBJ2-5; no firm D call. Trimming removed 5 bases at V and 4 bases at J, with 8 bases between. Germline V gives CDR1 SGHVS, CDR2 FQNEAQ. The CDR3 is 12 amino acids. The CDR3 here is CASSTRRETQYF. CDR3 nucleotide sequence: TGTGCCAGCAGCACACGACGAGAGACCCAGTACTTC.

The V call is TRBV9, the J call TRBJ2-7; 11 bases fit TRBD1. The CDR3 covers 15 residues. After removal of 3 bases from V and 7 bases from J, the junction contained 9 bases not matched to a gene. Germline V gives CDR1 SGDLS, CDR2 YYNGEE. The CDR3 spells CASSAGQGAVREQYF. As DNA, the CDR3 is TGTGCCAGCAGCGCTGGACAGGGGGCAGTGCGGGAGCAGTACTTC.

The rearrangement joins TRBV15 to TRBJ2-5; 9 nucleotides match TRBD2. J gave up 5 bases and V 1 base, and 5 bases lay outside the gene matches. Germline V CDR1 and CDR2: LNHNV, YYDKDF (reference sequence). The CDR3 is 15 amino acids. CDR3 loop: CATSRGGRVSETQYF. As DNA, the CDR3 is TGTGCCACCAGCAGAGGCGGGAGGGTCAGCGAGACCCAGTACTTC.

V is TRBV29-1 and J is TRBJ2-3; D is uncertain. The germline gives CDR1 SQVTM, CDR2 ANQGSEA. The CDR3 is 12 residues long. Trimming took off 7 bases at V and 5 bases at J, with 13 bases between the two ends. The CDR3 sequence is CSDESGRDTQYF. The CDR3 nucleotides are TGCAGCGACGAATCAGGACGAGATACGCAGTATTTT.

The chain employs TRBV6-1 and TRBJ2-5; 7 bases map to TRBD2. From germline, CDR1 is MNHNS and CDR2 SASEGT. Trimming at V came to 7 bases and at J to 7 bases, leaving 12 bases not matched to a gene. CDR3 length: 14 residues. The CDR3 here is CASTAGTNRGTQYF. The DNA of the CDR3 is TGTGCCAGCACCGCCGGGACTAACCGAGGGACCCAGTACTTC.

This clone has just a few counts. This chain connects TRBV27 to TRBJ2-7, with 11 positions matching TRBD2. The CDR3 is 14 residues long. V gave up 9 bases and J gave up 7 bases; unmatched junction bases: 11. CDR1 and CDR2 from the germline V gene are MNHEY and SMNVEV (reference sequence). The CDR3 bases are TGTGCCAGTGAGAGACTAGCGGGATTGGGGGAGCAGTACTTC. This translates into CASERLAGLGEQYF.

The chain employs TRBV30 and TRBJ2-7; 9 bases line up with TRBD1. Germline-derived CDR1 and CDR2 are GTSNPN and SVGIG (reference sequence). J gave up 2 bases and V 3 bases, and 2 bases lay outside the gene matches. The CDR3 has 13 residues. The CDR3 here is CAWSWDRAYEQYF. The CDR3 DNA follows: TGTGCCTGGAGCTGGGACAGGGCCTACGAGCAGTACTTC.

This clone was recorded a few times. The CDR3 here is CASRIGEQFF. The DNA for the CDR3 is TGTGCCAGTAGGATCGGTGAGCAGTTCTTC. The genes are TRBV2 and TRBJ2-1; D is uncertain. Germline V CDR1 and CDR2: SNHLY, FYNNEI. Trimming left V 9 bases short and J 9 bases short, with 9 bases between. The CDR3 is made up of 10 amino acids.

V usage is TRBV4-2 and J usage is TRBJ2-3; no clear D. V lost 1 base and J lost 0, with 5 bases in between. This CDR3 region has 14 residues. In germline, CDR1 is LGHNA, CDR2 YNFKEQ. This CDR3 is CASSQGHSTDTQYF. CDR3 bases: TGTGCCAGCAGCCAAGGACACAGCACAGATACGCAGTATTTT.

The chain combines TRBV7-2 with TRBJ2-2; no firm D call. V was clipped by 3 bases and J by 1 base, with 6 bases between them. Germline V CDR1 and CDR2: SGHTA, FQGNSA. The CDR3 sequence is 14 residues long. The chain's CDR3 is CASSLDGNTGELFF. As DNA, the CDR3 is TGTGCCAGCAGCTTGGACGGGAACACCGGGGAGCTGTTTTTT. Complete variable domain (other parts from reference TRBV7-2 and TRBJ2-2): GAGVSQSPSNKVTEKGKDVELRCDPISGHTALYWYRQSLGQGLEFLIYFQGNSAPDKSGLPSDRFSAERTGGSVSTLTIQRTQQEDSAVYLCASSLDGNTGELFFGEGSRLTVL.

There are a few counts of this clone. The chain recombines TRBV19 with TRBJ2-7; TRBD2 matches 8 bases. Germline V gene data show CDR1 as LNHDA and CDR2 as SQIVND (reference sequence). The CDR3 has 15 amino acids. The junction had 10 bases not matched to a gene; V was cut back by 6 bases and J by 3 bases. DNA for the CDR3: TGTGCCAGTAGCGTAAAGCGGGAGAAAGGCTACGAGCAGTACTTC. Its translation: CASSVKREKGYEQYF.

The V gene is TRBV7-2, the J gene TRBJ2-7; D ambiguous. Trimming left V 5 bases short and J 6 bases short, with 14 bases between. This CDR3 region has 13 residues. Germline CDR1 SGHTA, CDR2 FQGNSA. The CDR3 loop reads CASSTPGPGEQYF. CDR3 bases: TGTGCCAGCAGCACACCCGGGCCGGGCGAGCAGTACTTC.

The chain couples TRBV5-1 to TRBJ2-1, with 13 nucleotides matching TRBD2. This CDR3 comprises 16 residues. The J segment lost 10 bases and the V segment lost 1 base, leaving 8 bases of the junction unmatched. Germline V CDR1 and CDR2: SGHRS, YFSETQ. CDR3 DNA sequence: TGCGCCAGCAGCTTGACGGGACTAGCGGGGCTCTTCGAGCAGTTCTTC. Amino acid sequence: CASSLTGLAGLFEQFF.

The chain has TRBV28 and TRBJ2-5; 7 bases fit TRBD1. The germline gives CDR1 MDHEN, CDR2 SYDVKM. Trimming cost V 7 bases and J 0 bases; bases outside gene matches: 14. The CDR3 covers 17 residues. The CDR3 protein is CASTAGLGQPDQETQYF. The CDR3 bases are TGTGCCAGCACTGCTGGCCTGGGACAGCCCGACCAAGAGACCCAGTACTTC.

The chain has TRBV29-1 and TRBJ2-3, with TRBD2 matching over 11 bases. The CDR3 totals 13 residues. Germline V gene data show CDR1 as SQVTM and CDR2 as ANQGSEA. V lost 5 bases and J lost 6; bases outside the gene matches: 4. The CDR3 DNA reads TGCAGCGTTTTACTAGCGGGAGTGGATACGCAGTATTTT. Protein sequence: CSVLLAGVDTQYF.